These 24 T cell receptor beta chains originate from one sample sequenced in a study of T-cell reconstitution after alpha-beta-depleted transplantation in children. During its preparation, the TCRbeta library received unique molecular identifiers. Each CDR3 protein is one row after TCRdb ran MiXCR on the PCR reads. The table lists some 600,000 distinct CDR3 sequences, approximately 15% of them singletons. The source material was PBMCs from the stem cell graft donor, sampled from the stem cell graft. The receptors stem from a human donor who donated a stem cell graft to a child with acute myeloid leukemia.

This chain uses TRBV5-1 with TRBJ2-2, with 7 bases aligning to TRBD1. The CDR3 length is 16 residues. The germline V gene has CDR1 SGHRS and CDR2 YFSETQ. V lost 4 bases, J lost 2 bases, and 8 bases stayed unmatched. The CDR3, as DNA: TGCGCCAGCAGCACCAGGGGGTTCGCAAACACCGGGGAGCTGTTTTTT. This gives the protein CASSTRGFANTGELFF.

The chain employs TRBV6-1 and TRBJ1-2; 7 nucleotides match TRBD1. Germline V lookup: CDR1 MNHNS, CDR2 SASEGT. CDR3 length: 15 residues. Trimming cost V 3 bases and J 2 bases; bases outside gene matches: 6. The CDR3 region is CASSEGWGQNYGYTF. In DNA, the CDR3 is TGTGCCAGCAGTGAGGGCTGGGGACAGAACTATGGCTACACCTTC.

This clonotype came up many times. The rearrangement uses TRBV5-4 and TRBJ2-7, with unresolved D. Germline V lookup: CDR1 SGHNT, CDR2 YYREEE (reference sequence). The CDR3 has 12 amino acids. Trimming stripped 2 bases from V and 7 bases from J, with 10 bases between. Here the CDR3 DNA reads TGTGCCAGCAGCTTAGATTTTCGGGAGCAGTACGTC. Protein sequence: CASSLDFREQYV.

The CDR3 region is CASSPLRSNTEAFF. CDR3 sequence (DNA): TGTGCCAGCAGTCCCCTCCGCTCGAACACTGAAGCTTTCTTT. V gene TRBV12-3 or TRBV12-4 combines with J gene TRBJ1-1; no clear D. Trimming shortened V by 5 bases and J by 1 base, and 11 bases separated the two germline ends. The CDR3 runs 14 residues.

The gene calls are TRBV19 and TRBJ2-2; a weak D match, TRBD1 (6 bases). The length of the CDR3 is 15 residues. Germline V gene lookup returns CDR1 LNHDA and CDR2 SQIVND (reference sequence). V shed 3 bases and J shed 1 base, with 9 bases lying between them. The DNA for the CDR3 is TGTGCCAGTAGTATCGAGACAGGGAACACCGGGGAGCTGTTTTTT. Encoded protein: CASSIETGNTGELFF. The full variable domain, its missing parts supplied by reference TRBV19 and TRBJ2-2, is DGGITQSPKYLFRKEGQNVTLSCEQNLNHDAMYWYRQDPGQGLRLIYYSQIVNDFQKGDIAEGYSVSREKKESFPLTVTSAQKNPTAFYLCASSIETGNTGELFFGEGSRLTVL.

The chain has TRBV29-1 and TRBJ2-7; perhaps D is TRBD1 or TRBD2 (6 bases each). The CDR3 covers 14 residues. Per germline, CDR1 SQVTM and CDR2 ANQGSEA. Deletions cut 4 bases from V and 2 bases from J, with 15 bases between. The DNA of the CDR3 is TGCAGCGTTGTATCGCGGGACAAGACCTACGAGCAGTACTTC. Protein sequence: CSVVSRDKTYEQYF.

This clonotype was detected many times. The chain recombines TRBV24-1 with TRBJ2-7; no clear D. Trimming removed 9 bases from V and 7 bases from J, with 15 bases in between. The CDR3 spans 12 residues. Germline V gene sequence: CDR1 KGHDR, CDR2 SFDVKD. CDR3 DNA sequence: TGTGCCACCGCGGCACCGACAAATGAGCAGTACTTC. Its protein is CATAAPTNEQYF.

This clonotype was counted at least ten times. In DNA form, the CDR3 reads TGCGCCAGCAGTCTTAGGGACAGGGGGCAGTCCTACAATGAGCAGTTCTTC. Residues: CASSLRDRGQSYNEQFF. The rearrangement joins TRBV5-1 to TRBJ2-1, with TRBD1 matching over 12 bases. Germline V gives CDR1 SGHRS, CDR2 YFSETQ. V lost 5 bases, J lost 1 base, and 7 bases stayed unmatched. CDR3 length equals 17 residues.

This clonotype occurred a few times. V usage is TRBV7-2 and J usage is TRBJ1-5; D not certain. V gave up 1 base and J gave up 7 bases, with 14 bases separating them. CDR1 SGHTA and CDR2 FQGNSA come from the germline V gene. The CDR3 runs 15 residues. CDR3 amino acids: CASSLVGITYQPQHF. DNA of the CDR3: TGTGCCAGCAGCTTAGTGGGAATTACATACCAGCCCCAGCATTTT.

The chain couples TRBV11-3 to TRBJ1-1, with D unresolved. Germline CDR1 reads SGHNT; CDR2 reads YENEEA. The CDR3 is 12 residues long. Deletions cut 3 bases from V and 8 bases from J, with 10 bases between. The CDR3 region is CASSFGGVEAFF. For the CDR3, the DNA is TGTGCCAGCAGCTTCGGTGGGGTGGAAGCTTTCTTT.

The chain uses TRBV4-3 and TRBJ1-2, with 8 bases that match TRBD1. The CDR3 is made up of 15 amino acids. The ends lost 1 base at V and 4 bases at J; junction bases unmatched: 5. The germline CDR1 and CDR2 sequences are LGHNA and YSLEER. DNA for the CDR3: TGCGCCAGCAGCCAAGGGCAGGGGGCCCCCTATGGCTACACCTTC. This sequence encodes CASSQGQGAPYGYTF.

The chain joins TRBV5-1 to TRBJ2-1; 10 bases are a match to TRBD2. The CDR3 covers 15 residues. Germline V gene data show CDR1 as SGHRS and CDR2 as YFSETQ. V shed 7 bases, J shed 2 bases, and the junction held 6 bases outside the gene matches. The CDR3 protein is CASYLLAGAYNEQFF. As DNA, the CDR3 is TGCGCCAGCTACCTCCTAGCGGGGGCCTACAATGAGCAGTTCTTC.

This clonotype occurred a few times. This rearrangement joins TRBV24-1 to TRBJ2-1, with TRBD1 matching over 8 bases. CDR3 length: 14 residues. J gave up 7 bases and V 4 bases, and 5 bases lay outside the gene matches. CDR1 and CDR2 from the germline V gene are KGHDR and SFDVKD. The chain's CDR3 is CATSEGQAGNEQFF. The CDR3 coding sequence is TGTGCCACCAGTGAGGGACAGGCAGGAAATGAGCAGTTCTTC.

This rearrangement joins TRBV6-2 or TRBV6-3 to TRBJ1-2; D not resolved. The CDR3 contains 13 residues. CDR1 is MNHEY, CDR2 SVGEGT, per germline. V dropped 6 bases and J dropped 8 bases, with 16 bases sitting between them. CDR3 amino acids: CASSQDIRYGYTF. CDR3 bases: TGTGCCAGCAGCCAAGACATCCGGTACGGCTACACCTTC.

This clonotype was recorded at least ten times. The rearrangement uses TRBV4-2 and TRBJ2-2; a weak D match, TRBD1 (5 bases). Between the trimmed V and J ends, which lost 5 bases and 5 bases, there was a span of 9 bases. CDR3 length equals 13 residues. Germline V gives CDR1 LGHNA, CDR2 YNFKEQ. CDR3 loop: CASSGQGTGELFF. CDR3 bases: TGTGCCAGCAGCGGGCAGGGAACCGGGGAGCTGTTTTTT.

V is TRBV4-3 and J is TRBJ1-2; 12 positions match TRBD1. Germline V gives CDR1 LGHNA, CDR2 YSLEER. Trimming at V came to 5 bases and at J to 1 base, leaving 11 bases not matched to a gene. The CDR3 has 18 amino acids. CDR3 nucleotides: TGCGCCAGCAGCGCCGCGGGGACAGGGGGCATCGGTAACTATGGCTACACCTTC. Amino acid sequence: CASSAAGTGGIGNYGYTF.

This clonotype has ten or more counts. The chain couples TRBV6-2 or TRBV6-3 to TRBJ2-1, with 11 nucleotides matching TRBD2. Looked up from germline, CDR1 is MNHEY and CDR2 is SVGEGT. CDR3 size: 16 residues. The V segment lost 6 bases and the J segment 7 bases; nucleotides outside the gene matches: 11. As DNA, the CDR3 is TGTGCCAGCAGGCCAGTAGCGGGGGGGCTTCAAAATGAGCAGTTCTTC. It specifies CASRPVAGGLQNEQFF.

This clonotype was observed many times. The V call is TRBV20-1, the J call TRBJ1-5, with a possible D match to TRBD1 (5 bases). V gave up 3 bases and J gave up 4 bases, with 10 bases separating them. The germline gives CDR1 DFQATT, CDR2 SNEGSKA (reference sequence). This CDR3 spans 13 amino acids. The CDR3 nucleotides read TGCAGTGCTAGGGGACTGCAGAATCAGCCCCAGCATTTT. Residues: CSARGLQNQPQHF.

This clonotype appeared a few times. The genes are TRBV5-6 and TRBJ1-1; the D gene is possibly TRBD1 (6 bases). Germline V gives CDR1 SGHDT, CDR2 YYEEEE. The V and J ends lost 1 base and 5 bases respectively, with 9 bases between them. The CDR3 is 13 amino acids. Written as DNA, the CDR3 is TGTGCCAGCAGCTTGTGGGACAAGACTGAAGCTTTCTTT. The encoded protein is CASSLWDKTEAFF. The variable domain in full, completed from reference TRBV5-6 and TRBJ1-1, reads DAGVTQSPTHLIKTRGQQVTLRCSPKSGHDTVSWYQQALGQGPQFIFQYYEEEERQRGNFPDRFSGHQFPNYSSELNVNALLLGDSALYLCASSLWDKTEAFFGQGTRLTVV.

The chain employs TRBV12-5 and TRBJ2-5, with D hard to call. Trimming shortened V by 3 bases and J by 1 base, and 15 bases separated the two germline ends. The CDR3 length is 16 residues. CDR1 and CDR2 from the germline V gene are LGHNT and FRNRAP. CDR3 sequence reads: CASGLVGADPQETQYF. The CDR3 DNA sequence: TGTGCTAGTGGTTTAGTTGGAGCAGACCCCCAAGAGACCCAGTACTTC.

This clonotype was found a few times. The CDR3 protein is CASSSSNYRAEGTLHF. CDR3 sequence (DNA): TGTGCCAGCAGCTCCAGCAACTACAGGGCCGAGGGAACCCTCCACTTT. The chain uses TRBV5-6 and TRBJ1-6; D might be TRBD1 (6 bases). The CDR3 contains 16 residues. The germline V and J ends were trimmed by 3 bases and 14 bases, with 24 bases remaining between them. Germline assignment: CDR1 SGHDT and CDR2 YYEEEE.

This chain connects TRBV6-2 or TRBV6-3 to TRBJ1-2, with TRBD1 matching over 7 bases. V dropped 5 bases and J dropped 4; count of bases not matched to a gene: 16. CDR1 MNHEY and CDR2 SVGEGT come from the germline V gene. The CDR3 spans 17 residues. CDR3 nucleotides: TGTGCCAGCAGTCGACCCGGGACAGCGACTCTCCGCTATGGCTACACCTTC. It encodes CASSRPGTATLRYGYTF.

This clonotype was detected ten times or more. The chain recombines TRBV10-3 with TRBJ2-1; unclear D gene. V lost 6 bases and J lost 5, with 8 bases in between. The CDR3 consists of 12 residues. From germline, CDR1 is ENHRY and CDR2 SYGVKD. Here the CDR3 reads CAISLRDNEQFF. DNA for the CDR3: TGTGCCATCAGCCTCCGGGACAATGAGCAGTTCTTC.

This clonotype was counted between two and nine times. In DNA form, the CDR3 reads TGTGCCAGCAGCTTAGCGAAGCCTCTTAACTATGGCTACACCTTC. Its protein product is CASSLAKPLNYGYTF. The chain carries TRBV7-2 and TRBJ1-2; D remains unclear. The CDR3 runs 15 residues. V was shortened by 0 bases and J by 1 base, with 9 bases between the two germline ends. CDR1 is SGHTA and CDR2 is FQGNSA in the germline V gene.